A selection of T cell receptor beta chains follows, all from one sample in a study of neurological immune-mediated disorders. TCRdb reprocessed the 5' RACE reads with MiXCR, giving one entry per CDR3 protein. The data contain tens of thousands of distinct CDR3 sequences, around 4.8% of them singletons. Sequences were obtained from PBMCs. All receptors derive from a woman in her 50s with multiple sclerosis. CDR3s include the opening cysteine and the closing phenylalanine or tryptophan. Fields, in order: CDR3 DNA, CDR3 protein, J gene, D gene, clone size, V gene. A D gene is named only where the DNA matches it firmly. Expanded clones get a size class; other rows say once, few or many, or leave the size out.

cdr3_nt: TGCGCCAGCAGCCCCCCCAGGTCCACCTACGAGCAGTACTTC
cdr3_aa: CASSPPRSTYEQYF
j_call: TRBJ2-7
d_call: NA
clone_size: many
v_call: TRBV5-1

cdr3_nt: TGCAGTGCTGCCCCTAGCGGGGGTAGGCAGCAGTACTTC
cdr3_aa: CSAAPSGGRQQYF
j_call: TRBJ2-7
d_call: TRBD2
clone_size: few
v_call: TRBV20-1

cdr3_nt: TGCAGTGCTAGAGATGCGAGAGCGGGTGACTCCTATAATTCACCCCTCCACTTT
cdr3_aa: CSARDARAGDSYNSPLHF
j_call: TRBJ1-6
d_call: NA
clone_size: many
v_call: TRBV20-1

cdr3_nt: TGCAGTGCCGATATCGGACCGAACACTGAAGCTTTCTTT
cdr3_aa: CSADIGPNTEAFF
j_call: TRBJ1-1
d_call: NA
clone_size: many
v_call: TRBV20-1

cdr3_nt: TGTGCCAGCAGCTCGAAAGTGGGGAACACCGGGGAGCTGTTTTTT
cdr3_aa: CASSSKVGNTGELFF
j_call: TRBJ2-2
d_call: NA
clone_size: many
v_call: TRBV11-1

cdr3_nt: TGTGCCAGCAGCTACAGGGGTCGAGGTGAAAAACTGTTTTTT
cdr3_aa: CASSYRGRGEKLFF
j_call: TRBJ1-4
d_call: TRBD1
clone_size: many
v_call: TRBV12-3/TRBV12-4

cdr3_nt: TGTGCCAGCAGTTTCCGTTCTAGCACAGATACGCAGTATTTT
cdr3_aa: CASSFRSSTDTQYF
j_call: TRBJ2-3
d_call: NA
clone_size: many
v_call: TRBV27

cdr3_nt: TGTGCCAGCAGTTTAAACGTCGGGGCAGAAGAGACCCAGTACTTC
cdr3_aa: CASSLNVGAEETQYF
j_call: TRBJ2-5
d_call: NA
clone_size: NA
v_call: TRBV12-3/TRBV12-4

cdr3_nt: TGCAGTGCGCTAAGACTAGATCCCACAGATACGCAGTATTTT
cdr3_aa: CSALRLDPTDTQYF
j_call: TRBJ2-3
d_call: NA
clone_size: NA
v_call: TRBV20-1

cdr3_nt: TGCGCCAGCAGCCGACTCGGGACAGGGGGGGAGAATGAGCAGTTCTTC
cdr3_aa: CASSRLGTGGENEQFF
j_call: TRBJ2-1
d_call: TRBD1
clone_size: many
v_call: TRBV4-3

cdr3_nt: TGTGCCAGCAGCCTTAGGGGGGGGCAGAACACTGAAGCTTTCTTT
cdr3_aa: CASSLRGGQNTEAFF
j_call: TRBJ1-1
d_call: NA
clone_size: few
v_call: TRBV7-8

cdr3_nt: TGTGCCAGCAGCTCCGGGACATGGGATCAGCCCCAGCATTTT
cdr3_aa: CASSSGTWDQPQHF
j_call: TRBJ1-5
d_call: NA
clone_size: many
v_call: TRBV7-2

cdr3_nt: TGTGCCAGCAGAGAAGACAGGGGGCGGGAGACCCAGTACTTC
cdr3_aa: CASREDRGRETQYF
j_call: TRBJ2-5
d_call: TRBD1
clone_size: many
v_call: TRBV2

cdr3_nt: TGTGCCACCAGTGACGGGACAGACTACGAGCAGTACTTC
cdr3_aa: CATSDGTDYEQYF
j_call: TRBJ2-7
d_call: TRBD1
clone_size: NA
v_call: TRBV24-1

cdr3_nt: TGTGCCAGCAGCTTCCGAATAAACTCGGGCAATGAGCAGTTCTTC
cdr3_aa: CASSFRINSGNEQFF
j_call: TRBJ2-1
d_call: NA
clone_size: many
v_call: TRBV11-2

cdr3_nt: TGCAGTGCTAGTACAGAATCTAACTATGGCTACACCTTC
cdr3_aa: CSASTESNYGYTF
j_call: TRBJ1-2
d_call: NA
clone_size: many
v_call: TRBV20-1

cdr3_nt: TGTGCCAGCAGTTACGCTCTGGGTCGGGAGACCCAGTACTTC
cdr3_aa: CASSYALGRETQYF
j_call: TRBJ2-5
d_call: NA
clone_size: NA
v_call: TRBV6-5

cdr3_nt: TGTGCCAGCAGCCCGAGCCACAGCCAGGCCTACGAGCAGTACTTC
cdr3_aa: CASSPSHSQAYEQYF
j_call: TRBJ2-7
d_call: NA
clone_size: many
v_call: TRBV7-2

cdr3_nt: TGCGCCAGCAGCCCCCTGGTGAACACTGAAGCTTTCTTT
cdr3_aa: CASSPLVNTEAFF
j_call: TRBJ1-1
d_call: NA
clone_size: many
v_call: TRBV5-1

cdr3_nt: TGTGCCATCAGTGAGGAGGGCAGGGACACTGAAGCTTTCTTT
cdr3_aa: CAISEEGRDTEAFF
j_call: TRBJ1-1
d_call: NA
clone_size: many
v_call: TRBV10-3

cdr3_nt: TGCAGCGTTGACTCGGGATTCGACTATGGCTACACCTTC
cdr3_aa: CSVDSGFDYGYTF
j_call: TRBJ1-2
d_call: NA
clone_size: many
v_call: TRBV29-1

cdr3_nt: TGCGCCAGCAGCTCATTTGCCAGCGGGGGGTCCGAGACCCAGTACTTC
cdr3_aa: CASSSFASGGSETQYF
j_call: TRBJ2-5
d_call: TRBD2
clone_size: many
v_call: TRBV5-1

cdr3_nt: TGTGCCAGCAGTTTGGGGGTGGCGCCCCAGCATTTT
cdr3_aa: CASSLGVAPQHF
j_call: TRBJ1-5
d_call: NA
clone_size: many
v_call: TRBV12-3/TRBV12-4

cdr3_nt: TGCAGTGCTTGGCCTAGCGGGGCTACCCAAGAGACCCAGTACTTC
cdr3_aa: CSAWPSGATQETQYF
j_call: TRBJ2-5
d_call: TRBD2
clone_size: many
v_call: TRBV20-1

cdr3_nt: TGTGCCAGCAGCTCCTTCCCTAGCGGGGGGAGAGATACGCAGTATTTT
cdr3_aa: CASSSFPSGGRDTQYF
j_call: TRBJ2-3
d_call: TRBD2
clone_size: NA
v_call: TRBV7-8

cdr3_nt: TGCGCCAGCAGCCAGACCGGGACAGGGAACGGCAATGAGCAGTTCTTC
cdr3_aa: CASSQTGTGNGNEQFF
j_call: TRBJ2-1
d_call: TRBD1
clone_size: many
v_call: TRBV4-1

cdr3_nt: TGTGCCAGCAGCTCCCAACGACTTACAGATACGCAGTATTTT
cdr3_aa: CASSSQRLTDTQYF
j_call: TRBJ2-3
d_call: NA
clone_size: many
v_call: TRBV11-2

cdr3_nt: TGTGCCAGCAGTGAAGCGGCGAACGGGGTCAATGAGCAGTTCTTC
cdr3_aa: CASSEAANGVNEQFF
j_call: TRBJ2-1
d_call: NA
clone_size: many
v_call: TRBV6-1

cdr3_nt: TGTGCCAGCAGCTTTCGACTCCAGGGTGCGGCCAAAAACATTCAGTACTTC
cdr3_aa: CASSFRLQGAAKNIQYF
j_call: TRBJ2-4
d_call: NA
clone_size: many
v_call: TRBV11-3

cdr3_nt: TGCAGTGCTAGAGGTCAAATGGAGACCCAGTACTTC
cdr3_aa: CSARGQMETQYF
j_call: TRBJ2-5
d_call: NA
clone_size: many
v_call: TRBV20-1

cdr3_nt: TGCAGTGCTAGAGTTTCTCGAGCAACTAATGAAAAACTGTTTTTT
cdr3_aa: CSARVSRATNEKLFF
j_call: TRBJ1-4
d_call: NA
clone_size: many
v_call: TRBV20-1

cdr3_nt: TGTGCCAGCAGCTTACCCTTACAGGGTACGGAGACCCAGTACTTC
cdr3_aa: CASSLPLQGTETQYF
j_call: TRBJ2-5
d_call: NA
clone_size: many
v_call: TRBV7-9